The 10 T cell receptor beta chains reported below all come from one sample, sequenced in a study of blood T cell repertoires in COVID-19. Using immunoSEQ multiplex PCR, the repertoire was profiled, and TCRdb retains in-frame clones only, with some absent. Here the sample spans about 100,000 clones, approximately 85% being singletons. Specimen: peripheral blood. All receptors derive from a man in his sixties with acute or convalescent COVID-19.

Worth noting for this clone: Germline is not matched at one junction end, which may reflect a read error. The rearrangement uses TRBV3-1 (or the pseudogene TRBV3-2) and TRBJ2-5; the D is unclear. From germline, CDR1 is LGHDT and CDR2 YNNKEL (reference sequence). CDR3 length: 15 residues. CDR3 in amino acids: CANSQDKAYQETQYF. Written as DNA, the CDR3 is TGTGCCAACAGCCAAGACAAAGCGTATCAAGAGACCCAGTACTTC.

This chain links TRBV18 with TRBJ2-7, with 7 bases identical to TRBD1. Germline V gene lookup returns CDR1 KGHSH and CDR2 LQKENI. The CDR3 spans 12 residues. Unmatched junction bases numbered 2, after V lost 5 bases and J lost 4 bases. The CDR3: CASSTTGYEQYF. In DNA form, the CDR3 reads TGTGCCAGCTCAACGACAGGGTACGAGCAGTACTTC.

CDR3 amino acids: CASSFSRGYGYTF. In nucleotides, the CDR3 is TGTGCCAGCAGTTTTTCCAGGGGCTATGGCTACACCTTC. The chain recombines TRBV5-4 with TRBJ1-2; weak D call: TRBD1 (6 bases). The CDR3 contains 13 residues. Germline assignment: CDR1 SGHNT and CDR2 YYREEE (reference sequence). Deletions cut 5 bases from V and 4 bases from J, with 12 bases between.

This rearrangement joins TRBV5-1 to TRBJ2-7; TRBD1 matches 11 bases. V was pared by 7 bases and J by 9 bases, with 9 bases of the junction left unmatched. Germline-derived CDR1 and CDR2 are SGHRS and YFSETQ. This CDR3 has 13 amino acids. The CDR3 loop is CASAPNGQGAQYF. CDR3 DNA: TGCGCCAGCGCTCCCAACGGACAGGGGGCGCAGTACTTC.

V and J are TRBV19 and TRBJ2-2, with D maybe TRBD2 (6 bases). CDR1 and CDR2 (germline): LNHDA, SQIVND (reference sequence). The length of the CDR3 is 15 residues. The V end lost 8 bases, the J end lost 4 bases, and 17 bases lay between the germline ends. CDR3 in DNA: TGTGCCAGTCGACGCTCGGAGGGGTCCACCGGGGAGCTGTTTTTT. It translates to CASRRSEGSTGELFF.

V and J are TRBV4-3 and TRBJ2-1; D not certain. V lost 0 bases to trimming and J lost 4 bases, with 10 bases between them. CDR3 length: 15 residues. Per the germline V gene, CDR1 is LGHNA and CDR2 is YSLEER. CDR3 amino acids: CASSQDRQIYNEQFF. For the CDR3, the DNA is TGCGCCAGCAGCCAAGACCGCCAGATATACAATGAGCAGTTCTTC.

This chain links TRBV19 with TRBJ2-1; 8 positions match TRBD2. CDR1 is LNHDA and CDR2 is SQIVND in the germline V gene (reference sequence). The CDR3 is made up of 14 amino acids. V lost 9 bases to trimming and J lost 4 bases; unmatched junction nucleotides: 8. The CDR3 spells CASHSGTIYNEQFF. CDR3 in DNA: TGTGCCAGCCATAGCGGGACCATTTACAATGAGCAGTTCTTC.

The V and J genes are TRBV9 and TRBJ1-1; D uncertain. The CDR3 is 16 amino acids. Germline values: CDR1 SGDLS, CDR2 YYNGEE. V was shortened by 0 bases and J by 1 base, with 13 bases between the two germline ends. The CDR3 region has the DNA TGTGCCAGCAGCGTAGGGGTGGGGAGTGGGAACACTGAAGCTTTCTTT. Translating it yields CASSVGVGSGNTEAFF.

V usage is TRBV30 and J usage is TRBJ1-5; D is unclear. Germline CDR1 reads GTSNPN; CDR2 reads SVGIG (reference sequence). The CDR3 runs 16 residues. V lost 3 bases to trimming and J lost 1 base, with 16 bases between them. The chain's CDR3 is CAWSGYRAGSNQPQHF. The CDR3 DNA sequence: TGTGCCTGGAGCGGATATCGCGCGGGCAGCAATCAGCCCCAGCATTTT.

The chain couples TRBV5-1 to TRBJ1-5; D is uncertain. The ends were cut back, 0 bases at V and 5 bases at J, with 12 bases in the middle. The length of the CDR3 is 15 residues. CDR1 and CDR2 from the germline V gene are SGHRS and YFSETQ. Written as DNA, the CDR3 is TGCGCCAGCAGCTTGGACAGTGGGTTGGATCAGCCCCAGCATTTT. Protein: CASSLDSGLDQPQHF.